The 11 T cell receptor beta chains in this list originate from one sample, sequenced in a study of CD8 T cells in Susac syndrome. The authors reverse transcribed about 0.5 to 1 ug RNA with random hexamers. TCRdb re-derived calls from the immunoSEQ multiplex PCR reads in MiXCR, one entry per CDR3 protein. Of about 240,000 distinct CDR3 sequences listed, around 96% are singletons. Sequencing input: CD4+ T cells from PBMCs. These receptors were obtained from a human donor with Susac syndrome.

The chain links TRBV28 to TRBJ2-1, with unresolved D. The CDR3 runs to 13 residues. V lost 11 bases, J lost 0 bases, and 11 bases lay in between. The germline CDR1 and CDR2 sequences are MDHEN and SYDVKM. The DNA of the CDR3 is TGTGCCGGTTCAACGAGCTCCTACAATGAGCAGTTCTTC. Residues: CAGSTSSYNEQFF.

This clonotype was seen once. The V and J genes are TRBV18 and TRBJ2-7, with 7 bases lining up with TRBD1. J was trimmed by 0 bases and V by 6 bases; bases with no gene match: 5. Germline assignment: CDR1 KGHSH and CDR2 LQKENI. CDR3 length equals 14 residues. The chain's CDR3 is CASSQTGSSYEQYF. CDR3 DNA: TGTGCCAGCTCCCAGACAGGGAGCTCCTACGAGCAGTACTTC.

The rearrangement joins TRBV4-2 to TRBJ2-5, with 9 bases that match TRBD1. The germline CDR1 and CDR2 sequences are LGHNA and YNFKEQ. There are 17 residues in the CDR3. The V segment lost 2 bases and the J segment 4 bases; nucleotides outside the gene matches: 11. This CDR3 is CASSQHRGPTTLETQYF. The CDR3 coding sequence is TGTGCCAGCAGCCAACACAGGGGGCCTACGACCCTAGAGACCCAGTACTTC.

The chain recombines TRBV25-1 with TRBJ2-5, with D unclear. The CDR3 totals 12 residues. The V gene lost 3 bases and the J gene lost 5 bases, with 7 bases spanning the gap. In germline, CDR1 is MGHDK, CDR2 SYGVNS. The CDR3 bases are TGTGCCAGCAGTGATGGGTCGGAGACCCAGTACTTC. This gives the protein CASSDGSETQYF.

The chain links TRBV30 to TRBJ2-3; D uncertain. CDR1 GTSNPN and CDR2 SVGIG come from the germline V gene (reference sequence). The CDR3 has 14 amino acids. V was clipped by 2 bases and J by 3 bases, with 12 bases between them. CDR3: CAWSYSLRTDTQYF. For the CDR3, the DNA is TGTGCCTGGAGTTACAGTTTGCGGACAGATACGCAGTATTTT. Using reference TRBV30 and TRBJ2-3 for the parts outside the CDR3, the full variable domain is SQTIHQWPATLVQPVGSPLSLECTVEGTSNPNLYWYRQAAGRGLQLLFYSVGIGQISSEVPQNLSASRPQDRQFILSSKKLLLSDSGFYLCAWSYSLRTDTQYFGPGTRLTVL.

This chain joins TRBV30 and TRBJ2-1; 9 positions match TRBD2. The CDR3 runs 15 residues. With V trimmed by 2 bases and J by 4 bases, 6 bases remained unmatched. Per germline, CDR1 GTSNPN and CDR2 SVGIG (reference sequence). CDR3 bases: TGTGCCTGGAGTCTCCTAGCGGGACGATACAATGAGCAGTTCTTC. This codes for CAWSLLAGRYNEQFF.

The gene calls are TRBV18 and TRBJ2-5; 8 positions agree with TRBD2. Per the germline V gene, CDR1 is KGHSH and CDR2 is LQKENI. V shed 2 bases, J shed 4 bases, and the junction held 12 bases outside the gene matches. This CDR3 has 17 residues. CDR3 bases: TGTGCCAGCTCACCATTCCCCCCGGGAGGGCCGAGAGAGACCCAGTACTTC. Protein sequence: CASSPFPPGGPRETQYF.

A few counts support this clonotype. CDR3 DNA: TGCAGTGCTAGACTAGCGGACTACGAGCAGTACTTC. Residues: CSARLADYEQYF. The chain employs TRBV20-1 and TRBJ2-7, with TRBD2 identical over 7 bases. The junction had 1 base not matched to a gene; V was cut back by 2 bases and J by 3 bases. The germline V gene encodes CDR1 DFQATT and CDR2 SNEGSKA (reference sequence). The CDR3 contains 12 residues.

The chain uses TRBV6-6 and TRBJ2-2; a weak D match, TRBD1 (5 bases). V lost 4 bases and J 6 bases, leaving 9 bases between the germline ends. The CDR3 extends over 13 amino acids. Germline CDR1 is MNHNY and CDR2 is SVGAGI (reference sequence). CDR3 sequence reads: CASSFQGPGELFF. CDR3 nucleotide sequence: TGTGCCAGCAGTTTCCAGGGTCCCGGGGAGCTGTTTTTT.

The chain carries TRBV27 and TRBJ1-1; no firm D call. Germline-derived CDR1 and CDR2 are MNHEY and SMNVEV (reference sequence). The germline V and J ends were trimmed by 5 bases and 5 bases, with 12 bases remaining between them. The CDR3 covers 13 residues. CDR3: CASSPRGSTEAFF. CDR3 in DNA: TGTGCCAGCAGTCCTCGGGGTTCTACTGAAGCTTTCTTT.

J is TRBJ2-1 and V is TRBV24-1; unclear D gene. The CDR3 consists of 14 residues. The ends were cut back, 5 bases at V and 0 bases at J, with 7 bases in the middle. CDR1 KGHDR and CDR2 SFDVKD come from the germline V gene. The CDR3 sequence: CATSAASSYNEQFF. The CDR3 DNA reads TGTGCCACCAGTGCCGCTAGCTCCTACAATGAGCAGTTCTTC.